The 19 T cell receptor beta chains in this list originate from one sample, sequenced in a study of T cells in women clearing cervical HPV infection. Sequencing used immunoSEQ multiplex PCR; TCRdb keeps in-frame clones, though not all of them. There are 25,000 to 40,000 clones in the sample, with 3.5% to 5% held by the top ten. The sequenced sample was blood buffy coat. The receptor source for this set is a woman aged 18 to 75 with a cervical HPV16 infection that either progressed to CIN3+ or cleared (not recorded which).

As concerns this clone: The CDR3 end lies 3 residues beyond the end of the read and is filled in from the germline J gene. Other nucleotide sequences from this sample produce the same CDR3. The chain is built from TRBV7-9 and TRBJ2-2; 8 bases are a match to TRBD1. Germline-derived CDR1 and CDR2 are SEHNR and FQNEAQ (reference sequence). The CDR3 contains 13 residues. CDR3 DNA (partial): TGTGCCATAGCCGGGACAGGAAACTCACCG. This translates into CAIAGTGNSP. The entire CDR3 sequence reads CAIAGTGNSPLFF.

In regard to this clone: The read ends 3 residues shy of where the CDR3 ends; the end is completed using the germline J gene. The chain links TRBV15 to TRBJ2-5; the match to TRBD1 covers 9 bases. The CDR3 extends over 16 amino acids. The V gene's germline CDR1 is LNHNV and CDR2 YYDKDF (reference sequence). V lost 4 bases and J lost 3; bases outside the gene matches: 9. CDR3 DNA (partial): TGTGCCACCAGCAAAGGAACAGGGGGCAAGGAAGAGACC. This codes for CATSKGTGGKEET. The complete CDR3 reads CATSKGTGGKEETQYF.

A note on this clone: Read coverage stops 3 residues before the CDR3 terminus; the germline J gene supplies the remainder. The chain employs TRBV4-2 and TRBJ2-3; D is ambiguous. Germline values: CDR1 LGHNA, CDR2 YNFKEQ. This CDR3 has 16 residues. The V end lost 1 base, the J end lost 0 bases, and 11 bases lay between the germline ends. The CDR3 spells CASSQVSLPSTDTQYF. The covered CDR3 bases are TGTGCCAGCAGCCAAGTTAGCCTTCCTAGCACAGATACG.

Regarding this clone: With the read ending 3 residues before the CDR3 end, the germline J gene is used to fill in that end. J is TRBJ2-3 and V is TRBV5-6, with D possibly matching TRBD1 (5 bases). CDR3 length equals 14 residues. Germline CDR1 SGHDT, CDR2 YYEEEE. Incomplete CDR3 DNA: TGTGCCAGCAGCTTGGTAGGGTCAGGGCAGCCG. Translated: CASSLVGSGQP. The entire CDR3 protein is CASSLVGSGQPQYF.

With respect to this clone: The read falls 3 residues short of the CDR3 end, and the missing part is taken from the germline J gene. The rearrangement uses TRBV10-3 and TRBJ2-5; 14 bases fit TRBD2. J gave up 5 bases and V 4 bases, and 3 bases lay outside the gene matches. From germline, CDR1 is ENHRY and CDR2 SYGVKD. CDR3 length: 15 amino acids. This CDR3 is CAISVGTSGSETQYF. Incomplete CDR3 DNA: TGTGCCATCAGTGTAGGGACTAGCGGGAGTGAGACC.

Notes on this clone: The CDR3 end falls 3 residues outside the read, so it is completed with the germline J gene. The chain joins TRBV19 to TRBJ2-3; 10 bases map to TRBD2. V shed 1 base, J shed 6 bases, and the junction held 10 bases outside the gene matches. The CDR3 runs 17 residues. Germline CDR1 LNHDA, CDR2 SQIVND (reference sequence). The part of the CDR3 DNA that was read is TGTGCCAGTAGTATAGCGAAAGCGGGAGGGACCCAGGATACG. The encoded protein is CASSIAKAGGTQDT. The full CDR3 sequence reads CASSIAKAGGTQDTQYF. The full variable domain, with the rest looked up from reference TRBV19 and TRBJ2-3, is DGGITQSPKYLFRKEGQNVTLSCEQNLNHDAMYWYRQDPGQGLRLIYYSQIVNDFQKGDIAEGYSVSREKKESFPLTVTSAQKNPTAFYLCASSIAKAGGTQDTQYFGPGTRLTVL.

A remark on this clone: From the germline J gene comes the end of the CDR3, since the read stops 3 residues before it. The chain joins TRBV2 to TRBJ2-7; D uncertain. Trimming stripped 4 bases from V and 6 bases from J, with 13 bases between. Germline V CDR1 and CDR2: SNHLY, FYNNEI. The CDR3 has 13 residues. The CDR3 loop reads CASSGSRTGEQYF. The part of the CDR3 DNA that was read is TGTGCCAGCAGTGGGAGTCGAACGGGCGAG. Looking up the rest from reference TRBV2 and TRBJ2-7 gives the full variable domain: EPEVTQTPSHQVTQMGQEVILRCVPISNHLYFYWYRQILGQKVEFLVSFYNNEISEKSEIFDDQFSVERPDGSNFTLKIRSTKLEDSAMYFCASSGSRTGEQYFGPGTRLTVT.

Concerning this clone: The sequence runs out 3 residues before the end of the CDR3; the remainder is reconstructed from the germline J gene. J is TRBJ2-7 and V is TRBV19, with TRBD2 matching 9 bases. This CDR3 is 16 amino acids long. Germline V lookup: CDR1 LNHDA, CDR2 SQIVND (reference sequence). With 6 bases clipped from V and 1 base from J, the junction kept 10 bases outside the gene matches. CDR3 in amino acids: CASRPIAGVESYEQYF. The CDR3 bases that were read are TGTGCCAGTAGACCGATAGCGGGAGTGGAGTCCTACGAG.

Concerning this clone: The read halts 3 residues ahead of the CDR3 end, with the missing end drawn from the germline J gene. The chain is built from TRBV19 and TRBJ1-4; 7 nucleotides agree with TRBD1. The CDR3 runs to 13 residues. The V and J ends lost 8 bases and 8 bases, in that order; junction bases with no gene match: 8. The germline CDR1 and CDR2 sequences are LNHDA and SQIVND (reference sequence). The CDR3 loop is CASSGTVREKLFF. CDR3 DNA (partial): TGTGCCAGTTCCGGGACAGTACGGGAAAAA.

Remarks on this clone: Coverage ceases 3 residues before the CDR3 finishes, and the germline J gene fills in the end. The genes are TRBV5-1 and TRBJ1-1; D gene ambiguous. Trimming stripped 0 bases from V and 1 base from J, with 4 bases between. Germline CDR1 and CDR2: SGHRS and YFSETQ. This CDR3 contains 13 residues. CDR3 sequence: CASSLDRNTEAFF. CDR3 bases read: TGCGCCAGCAGCTTGGACAGGAACACTGAA. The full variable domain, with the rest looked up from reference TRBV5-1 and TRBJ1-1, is KAGVTQTPRYLIKTRGQQVTLSCSPISGHRSVSWYQQTPGQGLQFLFEYFSETQRNKGNFPGRFSGRQFSNSRSEMNVSTLELGDSALYLCASSLDRNTEAFFGQGTRLTVV.

CDR3 amino acids: CASSHPGTDYGYTF. The part of the CDR3 DNA that was read is TGCGCCAGCAGCCACCCGGGGACAGACTATGGC. The V gene is TRBV4-1, the J gene TRBJ1-2, with 7 bases matching TRBD1. The sequenced fragment ends 3 residues before the CDR3 boundary, so the rest is inferred from the germline J gene. The length of the CDR3 is 14 residues. The V segment lost 3 bases and the J segment 3 bases; nucleotides outside the gene matches: 4. CDR1 is MGHRA and CDR2 is YSYEKL in the germline V gene.

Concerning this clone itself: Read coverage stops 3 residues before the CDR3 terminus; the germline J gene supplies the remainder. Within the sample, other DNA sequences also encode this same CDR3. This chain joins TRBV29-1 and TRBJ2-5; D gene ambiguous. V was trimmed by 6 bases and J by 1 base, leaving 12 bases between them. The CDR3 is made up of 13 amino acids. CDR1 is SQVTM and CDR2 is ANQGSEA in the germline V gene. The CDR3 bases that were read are TGCAGCGTACCAGCGCGGCCCCAAGAGACC. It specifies CSVPARPQET. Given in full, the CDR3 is CSVPARPQETQYF.

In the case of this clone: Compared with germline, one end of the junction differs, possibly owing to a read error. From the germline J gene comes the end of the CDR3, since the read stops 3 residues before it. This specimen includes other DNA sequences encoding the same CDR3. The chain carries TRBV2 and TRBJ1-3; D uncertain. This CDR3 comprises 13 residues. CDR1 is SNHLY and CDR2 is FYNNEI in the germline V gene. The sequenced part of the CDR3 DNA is TGTGCCAGCAGTGCGGAGGGTGGAAACACA. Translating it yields CASSAEGGNT. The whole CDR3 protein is CASSAEGGNTIYF. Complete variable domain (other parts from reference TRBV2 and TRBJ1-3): EPEVTQTPSHQVTQMGQEVILRCVPISNHLYFYWYRQILGQKVEFLVSFYNNEISEKSEIFDDQFSVERPDGSNFTLKIRSTKLEDSAMYFCASSAEGGNTIYFGEGSWLTVV.

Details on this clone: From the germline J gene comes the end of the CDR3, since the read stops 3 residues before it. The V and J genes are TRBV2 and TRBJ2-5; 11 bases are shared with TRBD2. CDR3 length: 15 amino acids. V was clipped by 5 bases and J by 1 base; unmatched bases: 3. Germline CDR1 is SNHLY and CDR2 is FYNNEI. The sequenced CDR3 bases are TGTGCCAGCAGTAAGGGACTAGCGGTCCAAGAGACC. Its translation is CASSKGLAVQET. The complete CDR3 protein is CASSKGLAVQETQYF.

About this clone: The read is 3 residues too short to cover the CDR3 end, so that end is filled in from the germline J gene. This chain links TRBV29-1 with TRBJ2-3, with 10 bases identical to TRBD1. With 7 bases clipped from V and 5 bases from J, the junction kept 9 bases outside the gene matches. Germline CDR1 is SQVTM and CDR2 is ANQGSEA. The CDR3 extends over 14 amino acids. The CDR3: CSGSDRGLGDTQYF. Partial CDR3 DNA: TGCAGCGGCTCCGACAGGGGGCTAGGAGATACG.

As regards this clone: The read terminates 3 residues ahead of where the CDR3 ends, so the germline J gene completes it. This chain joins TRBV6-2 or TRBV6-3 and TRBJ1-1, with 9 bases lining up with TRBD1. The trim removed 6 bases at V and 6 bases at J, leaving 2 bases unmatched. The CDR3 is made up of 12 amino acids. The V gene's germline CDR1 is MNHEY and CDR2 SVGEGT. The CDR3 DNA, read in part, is TGTGCCAGCAGGCGGACAGGGGCTGAA. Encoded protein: CASRRTGAE. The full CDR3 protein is CASRRTGAEAFF.

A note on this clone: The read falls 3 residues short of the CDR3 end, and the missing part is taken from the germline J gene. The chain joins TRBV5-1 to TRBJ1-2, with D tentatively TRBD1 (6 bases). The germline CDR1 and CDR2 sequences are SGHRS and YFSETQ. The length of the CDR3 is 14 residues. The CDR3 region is CASSPGGPGETYTF. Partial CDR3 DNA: TGCGCCAGCAGCCCCGGGGGGCCCGGGGAGACC.

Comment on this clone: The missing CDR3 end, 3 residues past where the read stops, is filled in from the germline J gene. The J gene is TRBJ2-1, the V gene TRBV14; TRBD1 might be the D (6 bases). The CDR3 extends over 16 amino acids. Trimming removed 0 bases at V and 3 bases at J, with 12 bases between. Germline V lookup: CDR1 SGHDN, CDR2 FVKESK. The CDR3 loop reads CASSQERGGDYNEQFF. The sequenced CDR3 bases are TGTGCCAGCAGCCAAGAACGAGGGGGTGACTACAATGAG.

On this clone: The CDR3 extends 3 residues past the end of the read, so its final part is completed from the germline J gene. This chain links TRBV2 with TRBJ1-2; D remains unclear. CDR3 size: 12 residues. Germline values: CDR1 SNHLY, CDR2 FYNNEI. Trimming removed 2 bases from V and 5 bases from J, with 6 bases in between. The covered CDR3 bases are TGTGCCAGCAGTGAACAATTTTATGGC. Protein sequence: CASSEQFYG. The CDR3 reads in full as CASSEQFYGYTF.